The T cell receptor beta chain described here comes from a study of OX40 agonist ivuxolimab in advanced cancers. Study background: Ivuxolimab, an antibody acting as an agonist of OX40 (CD134), was used to treat patients. Earlier treatment with anti-PD-1, anti-PD-L1 or anti-CTLA-4 was permitted, and about 40% had received some.

The CDR3 runs 16 residues. CDR1 and CDR2 (germline): MNHEY, SMNVEV (reference sequence). V was shortened by 4 bases and J by 1 base, with 15 bases between the two germline ends. The investigators sampled blood at baseline, at cycle 4 day 1, and at cycle 7 day 1. TCRdb keeps only in-frame clones here, not all; method: immunoSEQ multiplex PCR. The sample records approximately 99,000 clones, around 90% being singletons. This receptor was obtained from an adult with an advanced solid tumor such as melanoma, head and neck, liver or kidney cancer. Specimen: CD4+ or CD8+ T cells sorted from blood, collected in a trial of the OX40 agonist ivuxolimab. This chain uses TRBV27 with TRBJ2-3; D uncertain. The CDR3 coding sequence is TGTGCCAGCAGTTCCCCCCTCGCGGACCGCACAGATACGCAGTATTTT. Residues: CASSSPLADRTDTQYF.